This TCR beta chain originates from a study of cytotoxic CD8 clonotypes in ibrutinib-treated CLL. Study summary: The cohort had around 10 relapsed/refractory and around 15 treatment-naive patients, 17 to 18 IGHV unmutated. Sequenced samples delivered averages of around 260,000 productive templates and tens of thousands of productive rearrangements.

V gave up 7 bases and J gave up 7 bases; unmatched junction bases: 8. This CDR3 spans 15 amino acids. Germline CDR1 and CDR2: LNHDA and SQIVND (reference sequence). Only in-frame clones appear in the TCRdb table, and some are missing; sequencing was by immunoSEQ multiplex PCR. The sample lists about 29,000 clones, 75% to 80% seen once, with approximately 50% in the top ten. Study conclusions and caveats: Pretreatment clonality was elevated relative to age-matched healthy donors and paralleled circulating CD8+ T-cell counts.

Regarding this clone: As yet, its antigen is unknown.

The J gene is TRBJ1-6, the V gene TRBV19; 9 positions match TRBD1. This TCR was recovered from a human donor with chronic lymphocytic leukemia. The sequencing used PBMCs, collected after 36 months of ibrutinib treatment. The CDR3 here is CASKDRGYRNSPLHF. Written as DNA, the CDR3 is TGTGCCAGTAAGGACAGGGGATATAGGAATTCACCCCTCCACTTT.